The clone carrying this TCR beta chain was picked up many times. Its antigen is not known. This sample was included in a study of regulatory T cells in long-lasting Graves disease. Study-level information: Newly diagnosed Graves' patients had under 3 months of antithyroid drugs. Study-wide results and limits: Sampling was limited to peripheral blood rather than thyroid tissue.

Time point: newly diagnosed GD, antithyroid drugs for less than 3 months. Researchers made the TCR library from RNA that was extracted from PBMCs. Patients hailed from an endocrinology department in Xi'an, China. In building TCR beta libraries, iRepertoire HTBI primers were used together with Arm-PCR of CDR3 regions. In TCRdb, the multiplex PCR reads were re-called with MiXCR into one record per CDR3 protein. The sample shows approximately 400,000 distinct CDR3 sequences, about 15% of them seen only once. Germline V gene lookup returns CDR1 MNHEY and CDR2 SVGAGI. This CDR3 contains 18 residues. Germline trimming cut 2 bases from V and 6 bases from J; bases unmatched to any gene: 14. These sequences were also reported in another study, on T cells in Graves' hyperthyroidism and ophthalmopathy.

This clonotype originated in a woman aged 30 to 39 with Graves disease. The chain combines TRBV6-5 with TRBJ2-3; 10 bases match TRBD2. Source: peripheral blood mononuclear cells (PBMCs), taken at new diagnosis, from a patient treated with antithyroid drugs. The CDR3 DNA sequence: TGTGCCAGCAGTTACCGGGGGAGCCAAGCGGGAGGGACGGATACGCAGTATTTT. Encoded protein: CASSYRGSQAGGTDTQYF.